This TCR beta chain was sequenced in a study of brain T cells in children with intractable seizures. The time point denotes: blood from clinic visit 5 months post-surgery; TSC patient then seizure free. This CDR3 region has 15 residues. V gave up 4 bases and J gave up 4 bases, with 17 bases separating them. Germline CDR1 and CDR2: SGDLS and YYNGEE. The repertoire was sequenced with immunoSEQ multiplex PCR; TCRdb's copy has only in-frame clones and lacks some. The sample lists about 340,000 clones; about 93% were seen once. This clone showed up just once. The chain uses TRBV9 and TRBJ1-1; D is ambiguous. The clonotype was recovered from a boy less than two years old with tuberous sclerosis and intractable seizures. The input for sequencing was peripheral blood, taken less than 6 months after surgery. Here the CDR3 reads CASSLKQVGITEAFF. As DNA, the CDR3 is TGTGCCAGCAGCCTTAAGCAGGTAGGGATCACTGAAGCTTTCTTT.